The T cell receptor beta chain described here comes from a study of blood T cells in healthy people across ages. Primed by a sample-barcoded 5' primer and a J-beta primer mix, a second PCR proceeded for 7 to 11 cycles. TCRdb re-called the 5' RACE reads with MiXCR, one entry per CDR3 protein. This repertoire shows approximately 760,000 distinct CDR3 sequences, around 25% found once; its top ten account for under 10%. This clonotype was detected only a few times. Germline V gene lookup returns CDR1 SQVTM and CDR2 ANQGSEA. CDR3 length: 14 amino acids. The V end was cut by 4 bases, the J end by 2 bases, with 12 bases between. These data were also reused for a study on T cells of mothers and their children.

The V call is TRBV29-1, the J call TRBJ2-1; no clear D. Sequenced input: blood. The sequence was obtained from a boy between 5 and 17 years old in good health. CDR3 in amino acids: CSVVLGRTYNEQFF. The CDR3 region has the DNA TGCAGCGTTGTTCTAGGACGTACCTACAATGAGCAGTTCTTC.